The rows below give T cell receptor beta chains drawn from one sample of a study of T cell responses to AZD1222 COVID-19 vaccine. Measured with immunoSEQ multiplex PCR; TCRdb has only the in-frame clones, and not every one. The table includes about 84,000 clones, 70% to 90% detected once. Sequenced here: peripheral blood, sampled 28 days after the second AZD1222 dose. Every receptor here comes from an adult who received the AZD1222 COVID-19 vaccine. CDR3s leave out the opening cysteine and the closing phenylalanine or tryptophan.

J | V | CDR3
TRBJ2-2 | TRBV29-1 | SAEYNTRTGELF
TRBJ1-2 | TRBV19 | ASSIVLGSNYGYT
TRBJ1-2 | TRBV28 | ASSSTGDLFYGYT
TRBJ2-7 | TRBV5-4 | ASRPDRAQYEQY
TRBJ2-1 | TRBV5-8 | ASSLIQGLYNEQF
TRBJ2-5 | TRBV5-1 | ASSLVGEFGETQY
TRBJ1-5 | TRBV19 | ASSEGRNQPQH
TRBJ1-5 | TRBV27 | ASSLSRNSNQPQH
TRBJ2-2 | TRBV27 | ASTTGLAGNTGELF
TRBJ2-2 | TRBV24-1 | ATSDLYPGTGITAPHTGELF
TRBJ1-6 | TRBV5-6 | ASSLSLNSYNSPLH
TRBJ2-3 | TRBV4-3 | ASSQGGLQRTSTDTQY
TRBJ1-6 | TRBV27 | ASMPTGGRSYYNSPLH
TRBJ2-5 | TRBV5-1 | ARRTRGGGPQETQY
TRBJ2-7 | TRBV6-1 | ASSDWGQAYEQY
TRBJ2-1 | TRBV12-5 | ASGFRGIDMSEQF